Each of the 27 T cell receptor beta chains below was sequenced from the same sample in a study of early T cells in non-severe SARS-CoV-2 infection. TCRdb ran MiXCR on the 5' RACE reads and lists one entry per CDR3 protein. Altogether approximately 79,000 distinct CDR3 sequences are present, about 12% being singletons, with the ten largest covering approximately 5.7%. The specimen was whole blood. Receptors originate from an adult who was a healthcare worker with PCR-confirmed SARS-CoV-2 infection or an uninfected control (not recorded which).

This clonotype was counted between two and nine times. The V gene is TRBV6-5, the J gene TRBJ2-3; D may be TRBD2 (6 bases). Per the germline V gene, CDR1 is MNHEY and CDR2 is SVGAGI. Trimming cost V 8 bases and J 4 bases, with 13 bases left between them. The CDR3 runs to 13 residues. The CDR3: CASRRTGADTQYF. The CDR3 DNA reads TGTGCCAGCCGGAGGACGGGAGCAGATACGCAGTATTTT.

This clonotype was picked up a small number of times. The CDR3 region is CASPLRRVHDEQFF. For the CDR3, the DNA is TGTGCCAGCCCTCTGAGGAGGGTGCATGATGAGCAGTTCTTC. The J gene is TRBJ2-1, the V gene TRBV19; D may be TRBD2 (6 bases). Germline loops: CDR1 LNHDA, CDR2 SQIVND (reference sequence). Trimming removed 9 bases at V and 8 bases at J, with 20 bases between. This CDR3 is built from 14 residues.

This clonotype came up a few times. The CDR3: CASSPGEDEQYF. Written as DNA, the CDR3 is TGTGCCAGCAGCCCAGGGGAAGACGAGCAGTACTTC. This chain joins TRBV7-6 and TRBJ2-7, with TRBD1 as a possible D gene (6 bases). This CDR3 region has 12 residues. CDR1 and CDR2 (germline): SGHVS, FNYEAQ. V was shortened by 5 bases and J by 5 bases, with 10 bases between the two germline ends.

The chain carries TRBV2 and TRBJ1-6; D perhaps matches TRBD1 (5 bases). The CDR3 sequence is 16 residues long. CDR1 and CDR2 from the germline V gene are SNHLY and FYNNEI. V lost 6 bases to trimming and J lost 4 bases, with 16 bases between them. The CDR3 is CASSPSGGGYNSPLHF. The CDR3 nucleotides read TGTGCCAGCAGCCCTTCCGGGGGGGGGTATAATTCACCCCTCCACTTT.

V is TRBV4-1 and J is TRBJ2-7, with 9 bases identical to TRBD1. This CDR3 region has 15 residues. V was clipped by 0 bases and J by 4 bases; unmatched bases: 4. Per the germline V gene, CDR1 is MGHRA and CDR2 is YSYEKL. The CDR3, as DNA: TGCGCCAGCAGCCAAGACGAGGACAGGGGATACGAGCAGTACTTC. Protein: CASSQDEDRGYEQYF.

This clonotype was detected many times. V usage is TRBV6-5 and J usage is TRBJ1-1, with a tentative D call TRBD1 (6 bases). V lost 8 bases to trimming and J lost 11 bases, with 24 bases between them. The CDR3 length is 14 residues. Germline V gene data show CDR1 as MNHEY and CDR2 as SVGAGI. CDR3 coding DNA: TGTGCCAGCCAGAACCACCCGAAAACAGGGTTGGCTTTCTTT. This translates into CASQNHPKTGLAFF.

The chain is built from TRBV7-8 and TRBJ1-1, with D uncertain. The ends were cut back, 2 bases at V and 2 bases at J, with 3 bases in the middle. CDR3 length: 12 amino acids. Looked up from germline, CDR1 is SGHVS and CDR2 is FQNEAQ. The DNA for the CDR3 is TGTGCCAGCAGCTTAATAAACACTGAAGCTTTCTTT. This codes for CASSLINTEAFF.

There are many counts of this clonotype. J is TRBJ1-5 and V is TRBV28; 8 positions agree with TRBD1. Germline CDR1 reads MDHEN; CDR2 reads SYDVKM. With V trimmed by 6 bases and J by 5 bases, 15 bases remained unmatched. The CDR3 covers 17 residues. CDR3 sequence reads: CASSPTFRTGRDQPQHF. CDR3 coding DNA: TGTGCCAGCAGCCCGACCTTTAGGACAGGGAGGGATCAGCCCCAGCATTTT.

The V call is TRBV5-1, the J call TRBJ2-2, with D perhaps matching TRBD2 (6 bases). The germline CDR1 and CDR2 sequences are SGHRS and YFSETQ. V was cut by 5 bases and J by 0 bases, with 14 bases left in between. This CDR3 contains 16 residues. The CDR3 spells CASSGAGSANTGELFF. The CDR3 coding sequence is TGCGCCAGCAGTGGTGCGGGGAGCGCGAACACCGGGGAGCTGTTTTTT.

Comments on this clonotype: This CDR3 fails to terminate in the conserved phenylalanine or tryptophan, so it likely reflects a read error. CDR3 coding DNA: TGTGCCAGCGCAAGGGGGACTAGCGGGAGAAATGAGCAGTTCTCC. The encoded protein is CASARGTSGRNEQFS. The rearrangement joins TRBV6-5 to TRBJ2-1; 14 positions agree with TRBD2. V gave up 8 bases and J gave up 7 bases; unmatched junction bases: 7. Germline V gives CDR1 MNHEY, CDR2 SVGAGI. The CDR3 has 15 residues.

The chain couples TRBV5-1 to TRBJ2-4; 10 bases map to TRBD1. The CDR3 is 16 residues long. Germline V gives CDR1 SGHRS, CDR2 YFSETQ. With V trimmed by 5 bases and J by 3 bases, 8 bases remained unmatched. This chain's CDR3 is CASRHGDRGGKNIQYF. Written as DNA, the CDR3 is TGCGCCAGCAGGCATGGGGACAGGGGCGGCAAAAACATTCAGTACTTC.

This clonotype was observed a few times. The chain couples TRBV2 to TRBJ2-2, with 8 bases fitting TRBD1. Trimming cost V 4 bases and J 6 bases; bases outside gene matches: 4. There are 14 residues in the CDR3. CDR1 is SNHLY, CDR2 FYNNEI, per germline. The CDR3 DNA is TGTGCCAGCAGTGTCCAGGGGGCGGCCGGGGAGCTGTTTTTT. The encoded protein is CASSVQGAAGELFF.

The chain recombines TRBV4-1 with TRBJ1-2; no firm D call. Germline CDR1 and CDR2: MGHRA and YSYEKL. V gave up 0 bases and J gave up 3 bases, with 11 bases separating them. The CDR3 sequence is 15 residues long. Written as DNA, the CDR3 is TGCGCCAGCAGCCAAGATCTCGGGAGTTACTATGGCTACACCTTC. Translation gives CASSQDLGSYYGYTF.

This clonotype has ten or more counts. This sequence joins TRBV6-5 and TRBJ1-6, with D perhaps matching TRBD1 (6 bases). Trimming removed 4 bases from V and 5 bases from J, with 15 bases in between. This CDR3 is 16 amino acids long. Per germline, CDR1 MNHEY and CDR2 SVGAGI. The CDR3 protein is CASSFTVTGDNSPLHF. The DNA of the CDR3 is TGTGCCAGCAGTTTTACCGTGACAGGAGATAATTCACCCCTCCACTTT.

The chain joins TRBV29-1 to TRBJ2-7; 8 positions agree with TRBD1. Per germline, CDR1 SQVTM and CDR2 ANQGSEA. V shed 6 bases, J shed 3 bases, and the junction held 4 bases outside the gene matches. This CDR3 comprises 12 residues. This CDR3 reads CSVGQGGYEQYF. The CDR3 nucleotides read TGCAGCGTAGGACAGGGCGGCTACGAGCAGTACTTC.

This clonotype was recorded at least ten times. The chain employs TRBV27 and TRBJ2-7; weak D call: TRBD1 (5 bases). Deletions cut 4 bases from V and 4 bases from J, with 8 bases between. CDR1 is MNHEY, CDR2 SMNVEV, per germline (reference sequence). This CDR3 is 12 amino acids long. This chain's CDR3 is CASSSQGYEQYF. CDR3 nucleotides: TGTGCCAGCAGTTCCCAGGGTTACGAGCAGTACTTC.

This clonotype was counted many times. The chain joins TRBV5-6 to TRBJ1-5; 12 nucleotides match TRBD1. V lost 0 bases and J lost 5; bases outside the gene matches: 0. Germline V gives CDR1 SGHDT, CDR2 YYEEEE. This CDR3 spans 15 amino acids. Here the CDR3 reads CASSLGDRGHQPQHF. For the CDR3, the DNA is TGTGCCAGCAGCTTGGGGGACAGGGGGCATCAGCCCCAGCATTTT.

At least ten counts were recorded for this clonotype. The chain joins TRBV20-1 to TRBJ2-7, with D possibly being TRBD1 or TRBD2 (5 bases each). Germline loops: CDR1 DFQATT, CDR2 SNEGSKA (reference sequence). The CDR3 consists of 16 residues. V shed 0 bases and J shed 0 bases, with 15 bases lying between them. The CDR3 coding sequence is TGCAGTGCTAGAGATTACGGGACGGGGCCCTCCTACGAGCAGTACTTC. Protein: CSARDYGTGPSYEQYF.

The chain is built from TRBV20-1 and TRBJ2-1; D tentatively fits TRBD1 or TRBD2 (5 bases each). The germline V and J ends were trimmed by 3 bases and 4 bases, with 10 bases remaining between them. CDR1 and CDR2 (germline): DFQATT, SNEGSKA (reference sequence). The CDR3 loop spans 13 amino acids. The CDR3 region is CSASRDPYNEQFF. The CDR3 bases are TGCAGTGCTAGCCGGGACCCATACAATGAGCAGTTCTTC.

This clonotype came up many times. V usage is TRBV5-5 and J usage is TRBJ2-7; 12 bases line up with TRBD2. This CDR3 contains 15 residues. Trimming took 4 bases from V and 7 from J; bases not matched to a gene: 9. Germline V gene data show CDR1 as SGHKS and CDR2 as YYEKEE (reference sequence). The DNA of the CDR3 is TGTGCCAGCAGCCCTAGACTAGCGGGAGTCCGGGAGCAGTACTTC. As protein: CASSPRLAGVREQYF.

This clonotype was detected a few times. The J gene is TRBJ1-1, the V gene TRBV28, with D possibly being TRBD1 (5 bases). The germline V gene has CDR1 MDHEN and CDR2 SYDVKM. This CDR3 has 14 amino acids. Trimming pared 4 bases from V and 1 base from J, leaving 10 bases between. The CDR3 reads CASSYGHTNTEAFF. The CDR3 bases are TGTGCCAGCAGTTATGGACATACGAACACTGAAGCTTTCTTT.

In its sample, this clonotype was seen a few times. The gene calls are TRBV7-2 and TRBJ2-3, with D unresolved. The CDR3 covers 13 residues. Between the trimmed V and J ends, which lost 1 base and 5 bases, there was a span of 7 bases. The germline gives CDR1 SGHTA, CDR2 FQGNSA. The CDR3 protein is CASSLGYEDTQYF. As DNA, the CDR3 is TGTGCCAGCAGCTTAGGATACGAAGATACGCAGTATTTT.

This clonotype was counted many times. CDR3 protein: CASGLVRDSGANVLTF. In DNA, the CDR3 is TGTGCTAGTGGTTTGGTGCGGGACTCTGGGGCCAACGTCCTGACTTTC. The rearrangement links TRBV12-5 to TRBJ2-6, with D possibly being TRBD2 (6 bases). The CDR3 runs to 16 residues. CDR1 LGHNT and CDR2 FRNRAP come from the germline V gene. V lost 0 bases to trimming and J lost 0 bases, with 6 bases between them.

This clonotype was seen more than once but under ten times. The chain links TRBV7-9 to TRBJ1-2; possible D gene TRBD1, 6 bases. Germline CDR1 is SEHNR and CDR2 is FQNEAQ (reference sequence). This CDR3 is built from 14 residues. Trimming cost V 7 bases and J 2 bases, with 14 bases left between them. The CDR3 sequence: CASIPDGQNYGYTF. In nucleotides, the CDR3 is TGTGCCAGCATCCCCGACGGACAGAACTATGGCTACACCTTC.

At least ten counts were recorded for this clonotype. J is TRBJ2-5 and V is TRBV4-1; D remains unclear. Trimming cost V 1 base and J 2 bases, with 8 bases left between them. This CDR3 is built from 14 residues. From germline, CDR1 is MGHRA and CDR2 YSYEKL. The CDR3 protein is CASSQVNSQETQYF. The CDR3 DNA sequence: TGCGCCAGCAGCCAAGTCAACTCTCAAGAGACCCAGTACTTC.

This clonotype was counted between two and nine times. The chain is built from TRBV28 and TRBJ2-7, with 11 bases identical to TRBD2. CDR1 and CDR2 from the germline V gene are MDHEN and SYDVKM. V shed 10 bases and J 5 bases; nucleotides not matched to a gene: 1. The CDR3 has 11 amino acids. The CDR3 nucleotides read TGTGCCACACTAGCGGGAGACGAGCAGTACTTC. The encoded protein is CATLAGDEQYF.

This chain links TRBV5-1 with TRBJ1-1, with D perhaps matching TRBD1 (6 bases). The CDR3 loop spans 15 amino acids. Germline loops: CDR1 SGHRS, CDR2 YFSETQ. The V end lost 5 bases, the J end lost 4 bases, and 18 bases lay between the germline ends. The CDR3 sequence: CASSEGRGFGTEAFF. The DNA of the CDR3 is TGCGCCAGCAGTGAAGGAAGGGGGTTTGGCACTGAAGCTTTCTTT.